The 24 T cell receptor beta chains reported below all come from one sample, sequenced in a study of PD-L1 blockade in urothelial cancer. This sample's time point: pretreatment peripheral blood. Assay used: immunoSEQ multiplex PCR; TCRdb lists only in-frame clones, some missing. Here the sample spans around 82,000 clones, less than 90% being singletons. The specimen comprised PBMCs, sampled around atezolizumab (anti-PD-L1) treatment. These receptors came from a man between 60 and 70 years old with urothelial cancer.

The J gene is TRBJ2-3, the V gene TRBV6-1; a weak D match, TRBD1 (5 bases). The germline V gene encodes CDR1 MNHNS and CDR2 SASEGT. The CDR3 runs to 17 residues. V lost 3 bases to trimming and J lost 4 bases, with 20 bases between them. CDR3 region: CASSEARQGFLADTQYF. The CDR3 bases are TGTGCCAGCAGTGAGGCTCGGCAGGGATTCCTCGCAGATACGCAGTATTTT.

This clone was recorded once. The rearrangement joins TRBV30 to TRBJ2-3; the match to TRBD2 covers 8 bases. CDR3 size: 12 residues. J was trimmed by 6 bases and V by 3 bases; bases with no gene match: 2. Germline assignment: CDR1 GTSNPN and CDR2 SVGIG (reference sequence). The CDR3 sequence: CAWRTGGDTQYF. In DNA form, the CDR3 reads TGTGCCTGGAGGACGGGGGGGGATACGCAGTATTTT.

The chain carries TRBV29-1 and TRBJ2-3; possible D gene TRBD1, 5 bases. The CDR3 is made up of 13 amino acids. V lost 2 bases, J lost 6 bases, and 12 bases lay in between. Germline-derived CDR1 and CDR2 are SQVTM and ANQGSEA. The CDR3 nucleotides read TGCAGCGTTGAATGGGGCCAGGGTGATACGCAGTATTTT. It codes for CSVEWGQGDTQYF.

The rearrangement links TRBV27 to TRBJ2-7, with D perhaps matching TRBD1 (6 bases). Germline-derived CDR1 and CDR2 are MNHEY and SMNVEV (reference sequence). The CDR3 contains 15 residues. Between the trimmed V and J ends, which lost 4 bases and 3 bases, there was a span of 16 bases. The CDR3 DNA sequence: TGTGCCAGCAGTTCCAAAGGGGGAATAGACTACGAGCAGTACTTC. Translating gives CASSSKGGIDYEQYF.

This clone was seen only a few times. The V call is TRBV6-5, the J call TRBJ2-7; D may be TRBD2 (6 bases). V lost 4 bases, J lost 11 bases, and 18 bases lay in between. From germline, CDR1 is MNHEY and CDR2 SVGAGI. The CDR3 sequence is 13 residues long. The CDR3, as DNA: TGTGCCAGCAGTTTTGACCTCGCGGGGATGAAGTACTTC. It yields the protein CASSFDLAGMKYF.

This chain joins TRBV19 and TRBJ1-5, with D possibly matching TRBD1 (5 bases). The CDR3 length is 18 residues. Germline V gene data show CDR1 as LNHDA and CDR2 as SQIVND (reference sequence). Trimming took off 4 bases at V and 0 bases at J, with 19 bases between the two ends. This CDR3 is CASSTDGGGGNSNQPQHF. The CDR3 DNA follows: TGTGCCAGTAGTACGGACGGGGGTGGGGGGAATAGCAATCAGCCCCAGCATTTT.

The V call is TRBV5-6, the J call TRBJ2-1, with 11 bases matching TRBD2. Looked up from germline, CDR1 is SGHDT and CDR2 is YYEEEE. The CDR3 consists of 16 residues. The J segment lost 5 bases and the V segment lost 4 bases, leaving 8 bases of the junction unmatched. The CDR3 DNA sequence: TGTGCCAGCAGCGCAGGCGGGACTAGCGGAAACAATGAGCAGTTCTTC. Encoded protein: CASSAGGTSGNNEQFF.

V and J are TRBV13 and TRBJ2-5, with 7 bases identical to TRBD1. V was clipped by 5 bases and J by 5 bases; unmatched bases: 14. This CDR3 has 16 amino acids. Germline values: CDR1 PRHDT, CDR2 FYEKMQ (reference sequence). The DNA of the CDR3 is TGTGCCAGCAGCCTAATCACAGGGGCCTCTGGTGAGACCCAGTACTTC. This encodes CASSLITGASGETQYF.

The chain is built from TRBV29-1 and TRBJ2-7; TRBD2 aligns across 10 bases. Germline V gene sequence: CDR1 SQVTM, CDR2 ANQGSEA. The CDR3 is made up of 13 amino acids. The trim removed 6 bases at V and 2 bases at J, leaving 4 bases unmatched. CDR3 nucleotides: TGCAGCGTATCCGGACTAGCGGCCTACGAGCAGTACTTC. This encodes CSVSGLAAYEQYF.

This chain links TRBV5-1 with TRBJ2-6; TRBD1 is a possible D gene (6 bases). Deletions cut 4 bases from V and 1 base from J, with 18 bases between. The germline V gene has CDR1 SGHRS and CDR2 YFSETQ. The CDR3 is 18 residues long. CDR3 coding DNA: TGCGCCAGCAGCACAGGACAGACAGGAGTTTCTGGGGCCAACGTCCTGACTTTC. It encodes CASSTGQTGVSGANVLTF.

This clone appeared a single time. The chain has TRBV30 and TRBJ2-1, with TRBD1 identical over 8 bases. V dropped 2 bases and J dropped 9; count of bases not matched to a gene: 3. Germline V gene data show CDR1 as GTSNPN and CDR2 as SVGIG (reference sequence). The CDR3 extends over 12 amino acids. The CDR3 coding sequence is TGTGCCTGGAGTCCCACAGGGGGTGAGCAGTTCTTC. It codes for CAWSPTGGEQFF.

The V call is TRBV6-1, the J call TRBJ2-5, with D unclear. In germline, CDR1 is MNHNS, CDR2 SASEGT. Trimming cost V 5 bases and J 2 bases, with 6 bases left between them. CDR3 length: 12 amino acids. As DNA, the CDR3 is TGTGCCAGCAGTCTAGAGCAAGAGACCCAGTACTTC. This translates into CASSLEQETQYF.

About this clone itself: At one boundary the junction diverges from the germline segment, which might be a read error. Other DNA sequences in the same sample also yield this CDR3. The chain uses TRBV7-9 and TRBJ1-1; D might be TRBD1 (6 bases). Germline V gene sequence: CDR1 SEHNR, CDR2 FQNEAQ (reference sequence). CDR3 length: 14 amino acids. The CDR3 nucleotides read TGTGCCAGCAGCGCGCTAAACGGGGACACTGAGGCTTTCTTT. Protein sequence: CASSALNGDTEAFF.

The CDR3 sequence is CASSSGTSGRDEQYF. The DNA for the CDR3 is TGTGCCAGCAGCTCTGGGACTAGCGGGCGAGACGAGCAGTACTTC. V is TRBV5-4 and J is TRBJ2-7; TRBD2 matches at 12 bases. Germline loops: CDR1 SGHNT, CDR2 YYREEE (reference sequence). This CDR3 region has 15 residues. V lost 3 bases, J lost 5 bases, and 6 bases stayed unmatched.

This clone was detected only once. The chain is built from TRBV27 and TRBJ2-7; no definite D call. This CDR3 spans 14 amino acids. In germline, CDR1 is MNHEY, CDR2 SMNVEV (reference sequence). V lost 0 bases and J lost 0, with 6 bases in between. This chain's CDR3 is CASSLSRSSYEQYF. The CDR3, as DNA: TGTGCCAGCAGTTTATCGCGGTCCTCCTACGAGCAGTACTTC.

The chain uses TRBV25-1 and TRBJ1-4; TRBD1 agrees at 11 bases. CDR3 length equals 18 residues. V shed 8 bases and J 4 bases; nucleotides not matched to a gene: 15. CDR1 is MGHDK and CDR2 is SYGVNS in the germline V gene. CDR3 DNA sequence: TGTGCCAGCCAAACCGGGACAGGGGGAGGAGTTAGTAATGAAAAACTGTTTTTT. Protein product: CASQTGTGGGVSNEKLFF.

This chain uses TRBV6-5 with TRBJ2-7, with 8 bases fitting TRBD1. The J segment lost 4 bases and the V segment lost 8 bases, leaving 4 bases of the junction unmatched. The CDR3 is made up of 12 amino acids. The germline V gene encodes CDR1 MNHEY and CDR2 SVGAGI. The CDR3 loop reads CASAGGGYEQYF. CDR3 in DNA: TGTGCCAGCGCAGGGGGCGGGTACGAGCAGTACTTC.

CDR3 bases: TGTGCCAGCAGTTATAATAAGAACACTGAAGCTTTCTTT. Amino acids: CASSYNKNTEAFF. The V gene is TRBV6-1, the J gene TRBJ1-1; D is unclear. Germline assignment: CDR1 MNHNS and CDR2 SASEGT. The CDR3 length is 13 residues. Between the trimmed V and J ends, which lost 5 bases and 1 base, there was a span of 8 bases.

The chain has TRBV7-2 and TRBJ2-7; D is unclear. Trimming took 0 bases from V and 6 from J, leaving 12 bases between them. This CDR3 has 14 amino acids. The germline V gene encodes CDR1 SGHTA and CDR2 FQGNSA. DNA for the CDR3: TGTGCCAGCAGCTTAGCCCCCGGCGGCCCCGAGCAGTACTTC. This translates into CASSLAPGGPEQYF.

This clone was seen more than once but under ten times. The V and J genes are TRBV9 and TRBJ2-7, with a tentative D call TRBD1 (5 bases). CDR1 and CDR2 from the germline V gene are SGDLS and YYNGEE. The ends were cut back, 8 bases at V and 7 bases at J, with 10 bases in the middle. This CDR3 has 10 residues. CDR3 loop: CARTDREQYF. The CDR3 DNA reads TGTGCCAGAACCGACAGAGAGCAGTACTTC.

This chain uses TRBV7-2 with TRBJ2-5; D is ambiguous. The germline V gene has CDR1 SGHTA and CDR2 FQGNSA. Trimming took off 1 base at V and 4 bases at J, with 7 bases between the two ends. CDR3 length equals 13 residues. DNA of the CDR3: TGTGCCAGCAGCTTAGAGACAACAGAGACCCAGTACTTC. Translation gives CASSLETTETQYF.

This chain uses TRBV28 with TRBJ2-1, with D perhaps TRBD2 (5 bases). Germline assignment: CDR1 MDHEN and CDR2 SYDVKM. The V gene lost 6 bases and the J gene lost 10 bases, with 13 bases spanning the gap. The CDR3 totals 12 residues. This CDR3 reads CASSLSREEQFF. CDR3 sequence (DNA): TGTGCCAGCAGCCTTTCACGGGAAGAGCAGTTCTTC.

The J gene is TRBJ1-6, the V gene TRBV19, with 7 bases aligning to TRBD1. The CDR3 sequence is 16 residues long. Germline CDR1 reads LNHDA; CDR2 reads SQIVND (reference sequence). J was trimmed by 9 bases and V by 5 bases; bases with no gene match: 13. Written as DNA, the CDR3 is TGTGCCAGTAGTGCGCCACAGGGGATCGGGATTTCACCCCTCCACTTT. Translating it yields CASSAPQGIGISPLHF.

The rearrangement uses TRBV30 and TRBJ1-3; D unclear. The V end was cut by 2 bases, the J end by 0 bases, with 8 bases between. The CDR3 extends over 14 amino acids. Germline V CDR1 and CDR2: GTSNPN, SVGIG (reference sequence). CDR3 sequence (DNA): TGTGCCTGGAGTCCCAACAGCTCTGGAAACACCATATATTTT. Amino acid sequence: CAWSPNSSGNTIYF.